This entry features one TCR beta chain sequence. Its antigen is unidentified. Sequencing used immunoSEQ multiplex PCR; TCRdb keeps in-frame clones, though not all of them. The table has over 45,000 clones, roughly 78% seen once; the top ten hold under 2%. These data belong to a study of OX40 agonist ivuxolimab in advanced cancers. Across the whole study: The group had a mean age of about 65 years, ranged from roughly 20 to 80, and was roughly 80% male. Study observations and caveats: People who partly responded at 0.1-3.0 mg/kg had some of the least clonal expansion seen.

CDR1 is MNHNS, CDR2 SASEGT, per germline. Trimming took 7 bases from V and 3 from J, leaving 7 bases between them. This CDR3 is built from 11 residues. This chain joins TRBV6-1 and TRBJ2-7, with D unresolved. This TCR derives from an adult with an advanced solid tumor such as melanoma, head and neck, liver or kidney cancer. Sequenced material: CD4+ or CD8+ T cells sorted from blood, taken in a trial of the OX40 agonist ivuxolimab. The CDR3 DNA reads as TGTGCCAGCATCTCGATCTACGAGCAGTACTTC. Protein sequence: CASISIYEQYF.